This T cell receptor (beta chain) was sequenced in a study of T-cell memory formation after mild COVID-19. Study overall: The study found TCR clusters largely donor specific.

5'RACE with constant-segment primers built TCRalpha and TCRbeta cDNA libraries with UMIs. TCRdb reanalysed the 5' RACE reads using MiXCR and keeps one entry per CDR3 protein. The sample consists of 200,000 or so distinct CDR3 sequences, roughly 17% of them appearing once. CDR1 and CDR2 (germline): MNHEY, SVGAGI. Trimming pared 6 bases from V and 5 bases from J, leaving 19 bases between. This CDR3 contains 15 residues. This clonotype turned up a few times. Its antigen remains unidentified. Findings and caveats of the study: Contracting clones from day 15 to 85 had balanced CD4/CD8; later expanders favoured CD4+. CD4+ contracting clones lay mainly in CM and EM, CD8+ ones in EMRA.

The sequence was collected from an adult woman who had mild COVID-19 (a few samples of this study predate the infection). Cell type and time point are not known. The J gene is TRBJ2-5, the V gene TRBV6-5; D remains unclear. The sequencing sample was made of PBMCs or a T cell subset sorted from them (not recorded which). The DNA of the CDR3 is TGTGCCAGCAGCTCTCATCGGGCAACGCAGGAGACCCAGTACTTC. The encoded protein is CASSSHRATQETQYF.